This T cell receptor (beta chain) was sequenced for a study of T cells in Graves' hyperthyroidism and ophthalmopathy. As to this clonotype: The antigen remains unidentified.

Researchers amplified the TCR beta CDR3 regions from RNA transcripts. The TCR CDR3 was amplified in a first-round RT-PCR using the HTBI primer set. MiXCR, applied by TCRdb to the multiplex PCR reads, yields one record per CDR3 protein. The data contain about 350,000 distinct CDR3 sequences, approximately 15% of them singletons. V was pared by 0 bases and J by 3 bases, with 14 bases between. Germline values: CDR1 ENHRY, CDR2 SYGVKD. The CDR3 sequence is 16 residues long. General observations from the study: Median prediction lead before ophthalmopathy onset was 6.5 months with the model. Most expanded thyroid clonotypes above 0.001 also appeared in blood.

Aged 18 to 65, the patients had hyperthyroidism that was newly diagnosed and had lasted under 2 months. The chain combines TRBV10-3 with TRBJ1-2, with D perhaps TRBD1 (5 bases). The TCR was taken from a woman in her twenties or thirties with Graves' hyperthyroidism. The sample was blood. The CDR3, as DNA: TGTGCCATCAGTGAGTCGCGAGTAGTAGGGGACTATGGCTACACCTTC. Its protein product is CAISESRVVGDYGYTF.